These 26 T cell receptor beta chains were sequenced from one sample in a study of CD4 and CD8 cells across lung adenocarcinoma regions. TCRdb passed the PCR reads through MiXCR, listing each CDR3 protein once. The sample yields tens of thousands of distinct CDR3 sequences, around half seen once. The sequenced material came from CD8+ T cells from the center of a lung tumor. The source of these receptors is a male donor with lung adenocarcinoma. The CD4 and CD8 labels of this study may be unreliable.

Ten or more counts support this clonotype. The V call is TRBV15, the J call TRBJ2-5; 8 nucleotides line up with TRBD2. The V gene end was trimmed by 4 bases and the J gene end by 5 bases; junction bases not matched to a gene: 3. The CDR3 loop spans 13 amino acids. Germline V gene lookup returns CDR1 LNHNV and CDR2 YYDKDF (reference sequence). CDR3 nucleotide sequence: TGTGCCACCAGCACAATAGCGGGGGAGACCCAGTACTTC. It yields the protein CATSTIAGETQYF.

This chain links TRBV6-5 with TRBJ2-3, with a possible D match to TRBD2 (6 bases). V was clipped by 4 bases and J by 11 bases, with 25 bases between them. Per germline, CDR1 MNHEY and CDR2 SVGAGI. This CDR3 region has 16 residues. Here the CDR3 DNA reads TGTGCCAGCAGTTCCAGTCCTACCGGGAGCAAAGGTGAGCAGTATTTT. It is translated as CASSSSPTGSKGEQYF.

The V gene is TRBV6-5, the J gene TRBJ2-1; TRBD1 matches 10 bases. Germline-derived CDR1 and CDR2 are MNHEY and SVGAGI. This CDR3 spans 17 amino acids. V trimming: 2 bases; J trimming: 3 bases; junction bases outside the gene matches: 7. The CDR3 DNA follows: TGTGCCAGCAGTTACCGACAGGGGGCTGGTGTCTACAATGAGCAGTTCTTC. Its protein is CASSYRQGAGVYNEQFF.

This clonotype was detected a few times. V usage is TRBV27 and J usage is TRBJ2-4; 9 positions agree with TRBD1. The CDR3 covers 15 residues. Germline V lookup: CDR1 MNHEY, CDR2 SMNVEV (reference sequence). V was pared by 5 bases and J by 12 bases, with 14 bases of the junction left unmatched. The DNA of the CDR3 is TGTGCCAGCAGTATCCTACAGGGGGCCAAAGAGACTCAGTACTTC. Translating it yields CASSILQGAKETQYF.

The chain joins TRBV6-1 to TRBJ2-4, with D possibly being TRBD2 (7 bases). The CDR3 loop spans 15 amino acids. Trimming left V 9 bases short and J 13 bases short, with 28 bases between. The germline gives CDR1 MNHNS, CDR2 SASEGT. CDR3 sequence (DNA): TGTGCCAGTTGGGGGGGGCGGGGAGCCAAAAATACGCAGTACTTC. Residues: CASWGGRGAKNTQYF.

A few counts support this clonotype. A read error may account for a junction end that differs from germline. The rearrangement joins TRBV6-1 to TRBJ2-2; D unclear. The CDR3 consists of 15 residues. The V gene's germline CDR1 is MNHNS and CDR2 SASEGT. The DNA of the CDR3 is TGTGCCAGCAGCGGACGGCCGGATGGCACAGAGGAGCAGTTTTTT. Translation: CASSGRPDGTEEQFF.

V and J are TRBV15 and TRBJ2-1; D remains ambiguous. Trimming took 0 bases from V and 8 from J, leaving 14 bases between them. This CDR3 is 15 amino acids long. From germline, CDR1 is LNHNV and CDR2 YYDKDF (reference sequence). This chain's CDR3 is CATSRDHPGGDEQFF. CDR3 in DNA: TGTGCCACCAGCAGAGATCATCCAGGTGGGGATGAGCAGTTCTTC.

The table lists this clonotype with many counts. The rearrangement uses TRBV6-1 and TRBJ1-6; the match to TRBD1 covers 9 bases. This CDR3 region has 16 residues. With V trimmed by 1 base and J by 9 bases, 7 bases remained unmatched. Germline V CDR1 and CDR2: MNHNS, SASEGT. This chain's CDR3 is CASSEGPGQGGSPLHF. The CDR3 DNA follows: TGTGCCAGCAGTGAAGGCCCGGGACAGGGTGGTTCACCCCTCCACTTT.

The chain carries TRBV10-3 and TRBJ2-3, with 13 bases matching TRBD2. Per the germline V gene, CDR1 is ENHRY and CDR2 is SYGVKD. CDR3 size: 15 residues. V lost 11 bases and J lost 5; bases outside the gene matches: 10. CDR3 DNA sequence: TGTGCCTCAGGGGGACTAGCGGGACGTGGAGATACGCAGTATTTT. It codes for CASGGLAGRGDTQYF.

As for this clonotype: A read error may produce the germline difference seen at one junction end. This chain links TRBV6-1 with TRBJ2-5, with D possibly matching TRBD2 (6 bases). The CDR3 length is 15 residues. Germline V CDR1 and CDR2: MNHNS, SASEGT. In DNA, the CDR3 is TGTGCCAGGGGGTACGGGGGACGCGACCAAGAGACGCAGTACTTC. Its translation: CARGYGGRDQETQYF.

The DNA of the CDR3 is TGTGCCAGCAGTGAAGCGATTCCGGGGAAGCAGTTCTTC. Its protein is CASSEAIPGKQFF. This chain connects TRBV6-1 to TRBJ2-1; possibly TRBD2 for D (5 bases). The length of the CDR3 is 13 residues. Germline assignment: CDR1 MNHNS and CDR2 SASEGT. V lost 0 bases to trimming and J lost 11 bases, with 11 bases between them.

This chain joins TRBV11-2 and TRBJ1-4; D is undetermined. V shed 5 bases and J shed 0 bases, with 10 bases lying between them. CDR1 and CDR2 from the germline V gene are SGHAT and FQNNGV. The CDR3 is made up of 15 amino acids. CDR3 sequence (DNA): TGTGCCAGCAGCCTCCTGGTGACAACTAATGAAAAACTGTTTTTT. Translating it yields CASSLLVTTNEKLFF. The full variable domain, with the rest looked up from reference TRBV11-2 and TRBJ1-4, is EAGVAQSPRYKIIEKRQSVAFWCNPISGHATLYWYQQILGQGPKLLIQFQNNGVVDDSQLPKDRFSAERLKGVDSTLKIQPAKLEDSAVYLCASSLLVTTNEKLFFGSGTQLSVL.

Worth noting for this clonotype: A junction boundary mismatches the germline segment, possibly from a read error. V is TRBV7-6 and J is TRBJ2-3; D gene uncertain. This CDR3 comprises 14 residues. Germline V gives CDR1 SGHVS, CDR2 FNYEAQ. The CDR3 DNA reads as TGTGCCAGGCGCGTGGGCCGTTCCCGAGAGACCCAGTACTTT. This translates into CARRVGRSRETQYF. The complete variable domain, with remaining parts taken from reference TRBV7-6 and TRBJ2-3, reads GAGVSQSPRYKVTKRGQDVALRCDPISGHVSLYWYRQALGQGPEFLTYFNYEAQQDKSGLPNDRFSAERPEGSISTLTIQRTEQRDSAMYRCARRVGRSRETQYFGPGTRLTVL.

By sample fraction, this clonotype is medium-sized. The CDR3 loop is CASSSGPGWDGYTF. In DNA, the CDR3 is TGTGCCAGCAGTTCCGGTCCGGGGTGGGATGGCTACACCTTC. The chain has TRBV6-5 and TRBJ1-2, with no clear D. CDR3 length equals 14 residues. Germline CDR1 MNHEY, CDR2 SVGAGI. V shed 4 bases and J shed 6 bases, with 15 bases lying between them.

This chain connects TRBV6-1 to TRBJ2-1; 7 nucleotides match TRBD1. This CDR3 is built from 16 residues. Trimming cost V 6 bases and J 2 bases; bases outside gene matches: 10. Germline lookup yields CDR1 MNHNS and CDR2 SASEGT. Written as DNA, the CDR3 is TGTGCCAGCAGGACAGGGAAGTCAAACGCCTACAATGAGCAGTTCTTC. This sequence encodes CASRTGKSNAYNEQFF.

The CDR3: CASSLLAVNTGEQYF. The CDR3 nucleotides read TGTGCCAGTTCCCTGCTAGCGGTGAACACAGGGGAGCAGTATTTT. The chain joins TRBV6-1 to TRBJ2-2; D assignment may be TRBD1 or TRBD2 (7 bases each). TRBJ2-3 matches the DNA end more closely, so the J call is doubtful. The V gene's germline CDR1 is MNHNS and CDR2 SASEGT. The CDR3 loop spans 15 amino acids.

This clonotype was seen many times. The rearrangement links TRBV24-1 to TRBJ2-5, with D perhaps matching TRBD2 (5 bases). V was clipped by 1 base and J by 0 bases, with 11 bases between them. Germline V lookup: CDR1 KGHDR, CDR2 SFDVKD. The CDR3 has 16 residues. CDR3 in amino acids: CATSDFEGTNQETQYF. Here the CDR3 DNA reads TGTGCCACCAGTGATTTTGAGGGAACCAACCAAGAGACCCAGTACTTC.

A remark on this clonotype: No conserved phenylalanine or tryptophan ends this CDR3, so it is likely a read error. The limits of the CDR3 on the DNA are not certain, so only TCRdb's listed CDR3 is given. The chain carries TRBV6-5 and TRBJ2-6; no DNA check was done on the table's D call, TRBD2. Germline lookup yields CDR1 MNHEY and CDR2 SVGAGI. A total of 17 residues make up the CDR3, ends included. The CDR3 here is CASSLGLEGTYEQYFGA.

The J gene is TRBJ1-2, the V gene TRBV6-1; 7 bases are a match to TRBD1. V was pared by 2 bases and J by 5 bases, with 11 bases of the junction left unmatched. Looked up from germline, CDR1 is MNHNS and CDR2 is SASEGT. The CDR3 totals 16 residues. In DNA, the CDR3 is TGTGCCAGCAGTGAAACGAGAAGCGGGACAGAATATGGCTACACCTTC. Translating gives CASSETRSGTEYGYTF.

About this clonotype: Mismatch with germline at one junction end may stem from a read error. The chain links TRBV27 to TRBJ2-3; TRBD2 aligns across 12 bases. Germline V gene data show CDR1 as MNHEY and CDR2 as SMNVEV (reference sequence). CDR3 size: 17 residues. CDR3 bases: TGTGCCAGCAGGGAGGCTAGCGGGGGGGGTGGCACAGAGACGCAGTATTTC. Protein product: CASREASGGGGTETQYF.

The gene calls are TRBV6-1 and TRBJ2-5, with D possibly being TRBD1 (6 bases). The CDR3 is 16 amino acids. The V gene's germline CDR1 is MNHNS and CDR2 SASEGT. V was trimmed by 6 bases and J by 11 bases, leaving 28 bases between them. This CDR3 reads CASRGAGAGDQDTQYF. In nucleotides, the CDR3 is TGTGCCAGCAGGGGAGCCGGGGCAGGGGACCAAGATACGCAGTACTTC.

J is TRBJ1-2 and V is TRBV14; 7 bases match TRBD1. Trimming removed 4 bases from V and 2 bases from J; junction bases left unmatched: 10. The germline V gene has CDR1 SGHDN and CDR2 FVKESK. CDR3 length: 16 residues. This CDR3 is CASSLTIGGGNYGYTF. CDR3 DNA: TGTGCCAGCAGCCTAACCATCGGAGGGGGCAACTATGGCTACACCTTC.

The chain recombines TRBV6-1 with TRBJ2-3; the D gene is possibly TRBD2 (7 bases). Near its end, the DNA agrees better with TRBJ2-7, so the J call may be wrong. This CDR3 contains 16 residues. Germline V gives CDR1 MNHNS, CDR2 SASEGT. The CDR3 is CASAGAGGRVEETQYF. For the CDR3, the DNA is TGTGCCAGCGCGGGAGCCGGGGGCCGGGTTGAAGAGACGCAGTACTTC.

Turning to this clonotype: Compared with germline, one end of the junction differs, possibly owing to a read error. The chain couples TRBV10-2 to TRBJ2-3; the match to TRBD2 covers 8 bases. The J call is in doubt because the DNA end fits TRBJ2-5 better. In germline, CDR1 is WSHSY, CDR2 SAAADI. There are 12 residues in the CDR3. CDR3: CAGRDLWDTQYF. The CDR3 nucleotides are TGTGCCGGGAGGGACCTCTGGGATACCCAGTACTTC.

About this clonotype itself: Sequence at one end of the junction differs from germline and may be a read error. The chain recombines TRBV6-1 with TRBJ2-3; D might be TRBD1 (6 bases). Germline CDR1 reads MNHNS; CDR2 reads SASEGT. This CDR3 is 11 amino acids long. The CDR3 loop is CASRDKYMQYF. The DNA for the CDR3 is TGTGCCAGCCGGGACAAGTACATGCAGTACTTT.

The V gene is TRBV6-5, the J gene TRBJ2-1, with D tentatively TRBD2 (6 bases). V shed 2 bases and J shed 8 bases, with 22 bases lying between them. Germline V gene data show CDR1 as MNHEY and CDR2 as SVGAGI. This CDR3 is built from 17 residues. The CDR3 bases are TGTGCCAGCAGTTACAGGGCCCCACTAGCAAGAGGGGATGAGCAGTTCTTC. Translated, it gives CASSYRAPLARGDEQFF.